Listed below are T cell receptor beta chains from one sample, sequenced in a study of cytomegalovirus exposure and HLA in healthy donors. Using immunoSEQ multiplex PCR, the repertoire was profiled, and TCRdb retains in-frame clones only, with some absent. The data show hundreds of thousands of clones, roughly 80% seen once. The sequencing input was PBMCs. The receptors originated from a man aged 30 to 45 in good health and CMV-seronegative. Each CDR3 is given with its conserved first and last residue. A D gene is named only where the DNA matches it firmly. The size of a clone is reported for some rows only, either as once, few or many, or as a class for expanded clones.

d_gene: TRBD2
j_gene: TRBJ2-5
v_gene: TRBV9
abundance: once
CDR3nt: TGTGCCAGCAGCGCAAACGGACTAGCGGGGGAGACCCAGTACTTC
CDR3aa: CASSANGLAGETQYF

d_gene: -
j_gene: TRBJ2-3
v_gene: TRBV27
abundance: few
CDR3nt: TGTGCCAGCAGTCCCCTGAGGACAGTGCCAAATACGCAGTATTTT
CDR3aa: CASSPLRTVPNTQYF

d_gene: TRBD2
j_gene: TRBJ2-3
v_gene: TRBV7-6
abundance: -
CDR3nt: TGTGCCGTAGCGGGGGAGAACACAGATACGCAGTATTTT
CDR3aa: CAVAGENTDTQYF

d_gene: TRBD1
j_gene: TRBJ2-2
v_gene: TRBV28
abundance: -
CDR3nt: TGTGCCAGCAGGCATCGACAGGGGCGAGGCACCGGGGAGCTGTTTTTT
CDR3aa: CASRHRQGRGTGELFF

d_gene: -
j_gene: TRBJ2-1
v_gene: TRBV19
abundance: -
CDR3nt: TGTGCCAGTAGTATCTTTCAGGGGAATGAGCAGTTCTTC
CDR3aa: CASSIFQGNEQFF

d_gene: TRBD1
j_gene: TRBJ1-4
v_gene: TRBV19
abundance: -
CDR3nt: TGTGCCAGTAGGCATATAGACAGGGGGAATGAAAAACTGTTTTTT
CDR3aa: CASRHIDRGNEKLFF

d_gene: -
j_gene: TRBJ1-5
v_gene: TRBV5-1
abundance: -
CDR3nt: TGCGCCAGCAGCTTGGGCGGCCGGATCAATCAGCCCCAGCATTTT
CDR3aa: CASSLGGRINQPQHF

d_gene: TRBD1
j_gene: TRBJ1-2
v_gene: TRBV7-9
abundance: -
CDR3nt: TGTTCCAGCAGCTTACACCTGGGACAGGGACATGGCTACACCTTC
CDR3aa: CSSSLHLGQGHGYTF

d_gene: -
j_gene: TRBJ2-2
v_gene: TRBV15
abundance: -
CDR3nt: TGTGCCACCAGCAAGGCAGGCACCGGGGAGCTGTTTTTT
CDR3aa: CATSKAGTGELFF

d_gene: TRBD2
j_gene: TRBJ2-2
v_gene: TRBV9
abundance: -
CDR3nt: TGTGCCAGCAGCGTCGTGACGGGGGGGCAGGGCACCGGGGAGCTGTTTTTT
CDR3aa: CASSVVTGGQGTGELFF

d_gene: TRBD1
j_gene: TRBJ2-7
v_gene: TRBV27
abundance: -
CDR3nt: TGTGCCAGCAGTAACACAGGGGGTGGGGACTACGAGCAGTACTTC
CDR3aa: CASSNTGGGDYEQYF

d_gene: -
j_gene: TRBJ1-5
v_gene: TRBV29-1
abundance: -
CDR3nt: TGCAGCGCTACGACCGGGAATCAGCCCCAGCATTTT
CDR3aa: CSATTGNQPQHF

d_gene: TRBD1
j_gene: TRBJ1-1
v_gene: TRBV7-2
abundance: -
CDR3nt: TGTGCCAGCAGCTTCACAGGGGCCAACACTGAAGCTTTCTTT
CDR3aa: CASSFTGANTEAFF

d_gene: TRBD1
j_gene: TRBJ1-5
v_gene: TRBV5-5
abundance: -
CDR3nt: TGTGCCAGCAGCTTGGAAGGGACAGTACTCGGCAATCAGCCCCAGCATTTT
CDR3aa: CASSLEGTVLGNQPQHF

d_gene: -
j_gene: TRBJ1-2
v_gene: TRBV5-8
abundance: -
CDR3nt: TGTGCCAGCAGCTTGTCTCTTTCGGGGATCTATGGCTACACCTTC
CDR3aa: CASSLSLSGIYGYTF